This TCR beta chain was recorded in a study of T-cell reconstitution after alpha-beta-depleted transplantation in children. The CDR3 sequence is 13 residues long. Looked up from germline, CDR1 is SEHNR and CDR2 is FQNEAQ (reference sequence). Trimming cost V 4 bases and J 3 bases; bases outside gene matches: 3. It was with unique molecular identifiers that the TCRbeta library was prepared. TCRdb re-derived calls from the PCR reads in MiXCR, one entry per CDR3 protein. The table lists 300,000 to 400,000 distinct CDR3 sequences, about an eighth of them singletons. There are a few counts of this clonotype.

The starting material was PBMCs, obtained from the stem cell graft. The gene calls are TRBV7-9 and TRBJ2-7; 7 bases line up with TRBD1. The receptor was derived from a human donor who donated a stem cell graft to a child with Fanconi anemia. In nucleotides, the CDR3 is TGTGCCAGCAGCTGGGGACAGCACTACGAGCAGTACTTC. It encodes CASSWGQHYEQYF.